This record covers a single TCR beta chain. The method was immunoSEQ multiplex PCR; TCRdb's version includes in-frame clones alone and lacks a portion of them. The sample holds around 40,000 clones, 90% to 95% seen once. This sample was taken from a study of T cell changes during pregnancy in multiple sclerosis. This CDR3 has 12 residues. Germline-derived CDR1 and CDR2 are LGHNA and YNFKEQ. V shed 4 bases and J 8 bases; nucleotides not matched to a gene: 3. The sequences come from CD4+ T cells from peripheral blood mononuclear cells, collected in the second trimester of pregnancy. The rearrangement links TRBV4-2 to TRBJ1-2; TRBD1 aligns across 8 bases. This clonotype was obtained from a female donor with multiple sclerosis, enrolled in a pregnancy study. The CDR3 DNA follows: TGTGCCAGCAGCCCACAGGGGGTCGGCTACACCTTC. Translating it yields CASSPQGVGYTF.